The 29 T cell receptor beta chains reported below all come from one sample, sequenced in a study of radiotherapy plus CTLA-4 blockade in lung cancer (dated by TCRdb to between 2018 and 2020). Receptor libraries were prepared by the immunoSEQ multiplex PCR assay. TCRdb took over this immuneACCESS table, retaining in-frame rearrangements with V and J assigned. Such tables are incomplete; in checked studies, under half of the missing clones stem from an unresolved V gene, and the remainder is unexplained. The sample profile shows 50,000 to 70,000 clones; 77% of them were found once. The top ten clones comprise less than 4.5% of the sample. This specimen was peripheral blood, taken from a patient treated with radiotherapy plus ipilimumab. The source of these receptors is a human donor with non-small cell lung cancer who had a partial response to radiotherapy plus ipilimumab.

This chain joins TRBV5-1 and TRBJ1-4; TRBD1 is a possible D gene (5 bases). This CDR3 spans 17 amino acids. CDR1 SGHRS and CDR2 YFSETQ come from the germline V gene. With 0 bases removed from V and 4 bases from J, the gap between germline ends came to 16 bases. For the CDR3, the DNA is TGCGCCAGCAGCTTGGCCGGAGGGGCAATGGGTAATGAAAAACTGTTTTTT. Amino acid sequence: CASSLAGGAMGNEKLFF.

This clone was picked up a small number of times. The rearrangement links TRBV6-6 to TRBJ2-5; possible D gene TRBD2, 5 bases. The CDR3 runs to 12 residues. Deletions cut 8 bases from V and 4 bases from J, with 11 bases between. Germline V gene sequence: CDR1 MNHNY, CDR2 SVGAGI (reference sequence). The CDR3 spells CASGESGETQYF. The CDR3 coding sequence is TGTGCCAGCGGGGAGTCGGGAGAGACCCAGTACTTC.

V usage is TRBV28 and J usage is TRBJ1-4; no reliable D call. Germline V lookup: CDR1 MDHEN, CDR2 SYDVKM. The CDR3 contains 16 residues. Trimming shortened V by 5 bases and J by 6 bases, and 19 bases separated the two germline ends. As DNA, the CDR3 is TGTGCCAGCAGTCCTATAAACAGCAGGATTGATGAAAAACTGTTTTTT. Amino acids: CASSPINSRIDEKLFF.

This rearrangement joins TRBV18 to TRBJ1-6; no clear D gene. V dropped 4 bases and J dropped 6 bases, with 7 bases sitting between them. The CDR3 contains 13 residues. Per the germline V gene, CDR1 is KGHSH and CDR2 is LQKENI. The CDR3, as DNA: TGTGCCAGCTCACAAGACATTAATTCACCCCTCCACTTT. The encoded protein is CASSQDINSPLHF. The full variable domain, with the rest looked up from reference TRBV18 and TRBJ1-6, is NAGVMQNPRHLVRRRGQEARLRCSPMKGHSHVYWYRQLPEEGLKFMVYLQKENIIDESGMPKERFSAEFPKEGPSILRIQQVVRGDSAAYFCASSQDINSPLHFGNGTRLTVT.

V is TRBV5-6 and J is TRBJ1-5; no clear D. The V gene lost 5 bases and the J gene lost 9 bases, with 12 bases spanning the gap. Germline values: CDR1 SGHDT, CDR2 YYEEEE. This CDR3 contains 12 residues. CDR3 sequence (DNA): TGTGCCAGCAGTTCCAAGGAGGGGCCCCAGCATTTT. Translating gives CASSSKEGPQHF.

The rearrangement uses TRBV6-5 and TRBJ1-5, with D perhaps TRBD1 (5 bases). V lost 2 bases to trimming and J lost 7 bases, with 12 bases between them. Germline V gives CDR1 MNHEY, CDR2 SVGAGI. This CDR3 comprises 14 residues. The CDR3 coding sequence is TGTGCCAGCAGTTACGGGCAGGGAGGACAGCCCCAGCATTTT. Protein: CASSYGQGGQPQHF.

As concerns this clone: One end of the junction is discordant with germline, which a read error may explain. The same CDR3 is also encoded by other DNA sequences in this sample. This chain uses TRBV27 with TRBJ1-6; 9 bases map to TRBD1. Germline lookup yields CDR1 MNHEY and CDR2 SMNVEV (reference sequence). The CDR3 is 16 amino acids. The CDR3 loop reads CASSITNRGLSSPLHF. The DNA of the CDR3 is TGCGCCAGCAGTATAACCAACAGGGGGCTGAGTTCACCCCTCCACTTT.

The V and J genes are TRBV10-2 and TRBJ1-4; possibly TRBD1 for D (5 bases). CDR3 length: 12 residues. V was pared by 11 bases and J by 8 bases, with 15 bases between. Germline-derived CDR1 and CDR2 are WSHSY and SAAADI. CDR3 sequence reads: CAGPQGWEKLFF. As DNA, the CDR3 is TGCGCCGGACCTCAGGGTTGGGAAAAACTGTTTTTT.

The rearrangement links TRBV5-6 to TRBJ2-3; D might be TRBD2 (5 bases). Germline assignment: CDR1 SGHDT and CDR2 YYEEEE. The CDR3 consists of 13 residues. Trimming pared 5 bases from V and 5 bases from J, leaving 12 bases between. Here the CDR3 reads CASSLEAVDTQYF. The CDR3 region has the DNA TGTGCCAGCAGTCTGGAGGCGGTAGATACGCAGTATTTT.

For the CDR3, the DNA is TGCGCCAGCAACGAGAGACAGGGCCTTAACACTGAAGCTTTCTTT. Translated, it gives CASNERQGLNTEAFF. J is TRBJ1-1 and V is TRBV5-1, with 7 nucleotides matching TRBD1. With 6 bases clipped from V and 2 bases from J, the junction kept 10 bases outside the gene matches. The CDR3 is 15 residues long. In germline, CDR1 is SGHRS, CDR2 YFSETQ.

The chain employs TRBV5-1 and TRBJ2-2; TRBD1 might be the D (5 bases). The CDR3 runs 15 residues. Trimming stripped 0 bases from V and 1 base from J, with 7 bases between. Per the germline V gene, CDR1 is SGHRS and CDR2 is YFSETQ. The CDR3 DNA sequence: TGCGCCAGCAGCTTGGAGGGGTGGAACACCGGGGAGCTGTTTTTT. Its translation: CASSLEGWNTGELFF.

This chain joins TRBV7-7 and TRBJ2-5, with D possibly being TRBD1 (6 bases). CDR3 length: 15 amino acids. The germline CDR1 and CDR2 sequences are SSHAT and FNYEAQ (reference sequence). Trimming cost V 7 bases and J 1 base, with 16 bases left between them. The CDR3 DNA reads TGTGCCAGCACCCGAGGGGGATCCCCCCAAGAGACCCAGTACTTC. Translated: CASTRGGSPQETQYF. Full variable domain (remainder filled in from reference TRBV7-7 and TRBJ2-5): GAGVSQSPRYKVTKRGQDVTLRCDPISSHATLYWYQQALGQGPEFLTYFNYEAQPDKSGLPSDRFSAERPEGSISTLTIQRTEQRDSAMYRCASTRGGSPQETQYFGPGTRLLVL.

The chain links TRBV19 to TRBJ2-5, with 9 bases lining up with TRBD1. CDR3 length: 18 amino acids. Germline V gives CDR1 LNHDA, CDR2 SQIVND (reference sequence). With 0 bases clipped from V and 4 bases from J, the junction kept 12 bases outside the gene matches. The CDR3 sequence is CASSIEPPGQGRGETQYF. The CDR3 bases are TGTGCCAGTAGTATAGAGCCCCCCGGACAGGGGAGGGGAGAGACCCAGTACTTC.

The count of this clone is one. This chain links TRBV7-9 with TRBJ1-5; 7 bases agree with TRBD1. This CDR3 comprises 14 residues. The germline V gene has CDR1 SEHNR and CDR2 FQNEAQ (reference sequence). The V and J ends lost 6 bases and 6 bases, in that order; junction bases with no gene match: 8. As DNA, the CDR3 is TGTGCCAGCAGTCCCCAGGGGGGAACTCAGCCCCAGCATTTT. Protein sequence: CASSPQGGTQPQHF.

The genes are TRBV6-5 and TRBJ2-3; 9 positions agree with TRBD2. V lost 2 bases to trimming and J lost 0 bases; unmatched junction nucleotides: 3. The germline CDR1 and CDR2 sequences are MNHEY and SVGAGI. The length of the CDR3 is 16 residues. CDR3 nucleotide sequence: TGTGCCAGCAGTTACCAGCGGGGGGACAGCACAGATACGCAGTATTTT. This encodes CASSYQRGDSTDTQYF.

This CDR3 reads CASSDIRRSYEQYF. The DNA for the CDR3 is TGTGCCAGCAGTGACATAAGACGCTCCTACGAGCAGTACTTC. The chain carries TRBV27 and TRBJ2-7; D unresolved. Trimming removed 5 bases from V and 0 bases from J, with 11 bases in between. The CDR3 spans 14 residues. The germline CDR1 and CDR2 sequences are MNHEY and SMNVEV (reference sequence).

V gene TRBV14 combines with J gene TRBJ2-7; 12 nucleotides line up with TRBD1. Losses at the gene ends were 4 bases for V and 7 bases for J; bases not matched to a gene: 8. CDR3 size: 15 residues. Germline V CDR1 and CDR2: SGHDN, FVKESK. This CDR3 reads CASSPQGQGAYEQYF. CDR3 DNA sequence: TGTGCCAGCAGCCCCCAGGGACAGGGGGCGTATGAGCAGTACTTC.

This chain links TRBV19 with TRBJ1-4; TRBD1 is a possible D gene (6 bases). The CDR3 extends over 14 amino acids. Trimming removed 8 bases from V and 1 base from J, with 11 bases in between. Germline V gene lookup returns CDR1 LNHDA and CDR2 SQIVND (reference sequence). The CDR3 region is CASSRGGTNEKLFF. The CDR3 coding sequence is TGTGCCAGTTCCAGGGGTGGAACTAATGAAAAACTGTTTTTT.

This clone was seen a single time. This sequence joins TRBV9 and TRBJ2-3; TRBD2 might be the D (6 bases). Germline V gene lookup returns CDR1 SGDLS and CDR2 YYNGEE. CDR3 length equals 16 residues. Trimming took 0 bases from V and 6 from J, leaving 17 bases between them. The CDR3 region is CASSVEAAGRVDTQYF. The CDR3 nucleotides are TGTGCCAGCAGCGTAGAGGCCGCGGGGCGGGTTGATACGCAGTATTTT.

CDR3: CASSQADRNTGELFF. The CDR3 DNA follows: TGTGCCAGCAGCCAAGCGGACAGAAACACCGGGGAGCTGTTTTTT. The rearrangement uses TRBV4-2 and TRBJ2-2, with D possibly being TRBD1 (6 bases). The CDR3 runs 15 residues. The V end lost 1 base, the J end lost 2 bases, and 8 bases lay between the germline ends. CDR1 is LGHNA, CDR2 YNFKEQ, per germline.

The genes are TRBV5-6 and TRBJ2-1; weak D call: TRBD1 (6 bases). Per germline, CDR1 SGHDT and CDR2 YYEEEE. Trimming took off 0 bases at V and 7 bases at J, with 8 bases between the two ends. This CDR3 region has 13 residues. The CDR3 DNA is TGTGCCAGCAGCTTGGCCAGGGGTAATGAGCAGTTCTTC. Amino acid sequence: CASSLARGNEQFF.

The gene calls are TRBV28 and TRBJ2-1; 10 bases are shared with TRBD1. The CDR3 runs to 13 residues. The V gene's germline CDR1 is MDHEN and CDR2 SYDVKM. J was trimmed by 8 bases and V by 6 bases; bases with no gene match: 4. CDR3 loop: CASRTGGFHEQFF. The CDR3 coding sequence is TGTGCCAGCAGGACAGGGGGCTTTCATGAGCAGTTCTTC.

This clone has more than one count but fewer than ten. V and J are TRBV15 and TRBJ1-1; D is unresolved. The germline gives CDR1 LNHNV, CDR2 YYDKDF (reference sequence). This CDR3 is 13 amino acids long. The ends were cut back, 1 base at V and 7 bases at J, with 10 bases in the middle. CDR3 sequence: CATSRGQAIEAFF. The CDR3 region has the DNA TGTGCCACCAGCAGAGGCCAGGCAATTGAAGCTTTCTTT.

V and J are TRBV30 and TRBJ1-6; no definite D call. Germline V gene lookup returns CDR1 GTSNPN and CDR2 SVGIG (reference sequence). The CDR3 consists of 15 residues. Trimming removed 0 bases at V and 0 bases at J, with 6 bases between. The CDR3 sequence: CAWSVAGSYNSPLHF. The CDR3, as DNA: TGTGCCTGGAGTGTGGCGGGCTCCTATAATTCACCCCTCCACTTT. Full variable domain (outside the CDR3, taken from reference TRBV30 and TRBJ1-6): SQTIHQWPATLVQPVGSPLSLECTVEGTSNPNLYWYRQAAGRGLQLLFYSVGIGQISSEVPQNLSASRPQDRQFILSSKKLLLSDSGFYLCAWSVAGSYNSPLHFGNGTRLTVT.

The V gene is TRBV7-9, the J gene TRBJ2-7, with D possibly being TRBD1 (5 bases). The CDR3 loop spans 14 amino acids. Germline lookup yields CDR1 SEHNR and CDR2 FQNEAQ (reference sequence). Trimming took 6 bases from V and 0 from J, leaving 12 bases between them. DNA for the CDR3: TGTGCCAGCAGTGCTGGACATAACTCCTACGAGCAGTACTTC. As protein: CASSAGHNSYEQYF.

The rearrangement joins TRBV6-6 to TRBJ2-2; no firm D call. Trimming cost V 5 bases and J 9 bases, with 10 bases left between them. Per the germline V gene, CDR1 is MNHNY and CDR2 is SVGAGI (reference sequence). The CDR3 length is 12 residues. The CDR3 sequence is CASSPRRRELFF. CDR3 bases: TGTGCCAGCAGTCCCCGGAGAAGGGAGCTGTTTTTT.

The chain is built from TRBV5-1 and TRBJ1-1; D remains unclear. CDR1 and CDR2 (germline): SGHRS, YFSETQ. This CDR3 contains 14 residues. Between the trimmed V and J ends, which lost 2 bases and 3 bases, there was a span of 11 bases. The CDR3 reads CASSFRNRDTEAFF. The CDR3 DNA reads as TGCGCCAGCAGCTTTCGAAACAGAGACACTGAAGCTTTCTTT.

The chain uses TRBV10-3 and TRBJ2-3, with TRBD2 as a possible D gene (6 bases). CDR1 and CDR2 (germline): ENHRY, SYGVKD. This CDR3 contains 18 residues. With 0 bases removed from V and 3 bases from J, the gap between germline ends came to 19 bases. The CDR3: CAISESMSAGRWTDTQYF. The CDR3 DNA is TGTGCCATCAGTGAGTCGATGAGCGCGGGGAGGTGGACAGATACGCAGTATTTT.

The chain recombines TRBV19 with TRBJ2-3, with D tentatively TRBD2 (6 bases). The V gene lost 5 bases and the J gene lost 9 bases, with 15 bases spanning the gap. Germline V lookup: CDR1 LNHDA, CDR2 SQIVND (reference sequence). There are 13 residues in the CDR3. This CDR3 is CASSYIGGETQYF. CDR3 nucleotides: TGTGCCAGTAGTTATATAGGCGGGGAAACGCAGTATTTT. The variable domain in full, completed from reference TRBV19 and TRBJ2-3, reads DGGITQSPKYLFRKEGQNVTLSCEQNLNHDAMYWYRQDPGQGLRLIYYSQIVNDFQKGDIAEGYSVSREKKESFPLTVTSAQKNPTAFYLCASSYIGGETQYFGPGTRLTVL.